The source of this TCR beta chain is a study of T-cell memory formation after mild COVID-19. Study details: Clusters of TCRs were largely donor specific.

The germline V gene has CDR1 SGHTA and CDR2 FQGNSA. This CDR3 is 15 amino acids long. Trimming took 7 bases from V and 3 from J, leaving 15 bases between them. TCRdb re-analysed the 5' RACE reads in MiXCR, keeping a single row per CDR3 protein. The sample yields hundreds of thousands of distinct CDR3 sequences, more than 15% seen once. The receptor comes from a man in his late teens or twenties who had mild COVID-19 (a few samples of this study predate the infection). Cell type and time point are not known. The chain has TRBV7-2 and TRBJ2-2; a weak D match, TRBD1 (6 bases). Sequencing was done on a sample of PBMCs or a T cell subset sorted from them (not recorded which). The CDR3 sequence is CASTTRQGHTGELFF. DNA for the CDR3: TGTGCCAGCACCACCAGGCAGGGGCACACCGGGGAGCTGTTTTTT.